What follows are 16 T cell receptor beta chains derived from one specimen sequenced in a study of CD8 T cells in ankylosing spondylitis. Study-wide findings and caveats: Roughly 8 highly homologous variants formed a TCR beta motif that appeared characteristic of ankylosing spondylitis blood.

Via MiXCR, TCRdb re-called the 5' RACE reads, giving one row per CDR3 protein. This table has around 770,000 distinct CDR3 sequences, 12% appearing once. Their antigens remain unidentified. The sequencing sample was made of blood, either unsorted or a sorted T cell fraction (not recorded which). These receptors were taken from a male donor with ankylosing spondylitis.

V gene TRBV6-2 or TRBV6-3 combines with J gene TRBJ2-7; 9 bases match TRBD2. Germline V CDR1 and CDR2: MNHEY, SVGEGT. V shed 7 bases and J 6 bases; nucleotides not matched to a gene: 10. This CDR3 contains 14 residues. The CDR3 DNA sequence: TGTGCCAGCAAAGCGGGAGGTCTAAGTGGCGAGCAGTACTTC. Translated, it gives CASKAGGLSGEQYF.

The chain has TRBV29-1 and TRBJ2-1; 9 positions agree with TRBD2. This CDR3 has 13 amino acids. Germline values: CDR1 SQVTM, CDR2 ANQGSEA. The ends lost 4 bases at V and 8 bases at J; junction bases unmatched: 6. The CDR3 DNA follows: TGCAGCGTTGGTCTAGCGGGGATACATGAGCAGTTCTTC. It translates to CSVGLAGIHEQFF.

The chain recombines TRBV6-5 with TRBJ2-7, with D perhaps matching TRBD1 or TRBD2 (5 bases each). Germline-derived CDR1 and CDR2 are MNHEY and SVGAGI. V was cut by 2 bases and J by 7 bases, with 15 bases left in between. There are 14 residues in the CDR3. The CDR3, as DNA: TGTGCCAGCAGTTACGAGGGGCACGTTTTGGAGCAGTACTTC. It encodes CASSYEGHVLEQYF.

Details on this clonotype: An end of the junction does not agree with germline; a read error may underlie this. This chain joins TRBV5-6 and TRBJ1-1, with 7 bases identical to TRBD1. From germline, CDR1 is SGHDT and CDR2 YYEEEE. The length of the CDR3 is 15 residues. CDR3: CASSQGQIMNTEPFF. CDR3 DNA: TGTGCCAGCAGCCAGGGACAGATAATGAACACTGAACCTTTCTTT. The full variable domain, in which reference TRBV5-6 and TRBJ1-1 provide the parts outside the CDR3, is DAGVTQSPTHLIKTRGQQVTLRCSPKSGHDTVSWYQQALGQGPQFIFQYYEEEERQRGNFPDRFSGHQFPNYSSELNVNALLLGDSALYLCASSQGQIMNTEPFFGQGTRLTVV.

This clonotype showed up just a few times. The chain combines TRBV15 with TRBJ2-2; weak D call: TRBD1 (6 bases). CDR1 is LNHNV, CDR2 YYDKDF, per germline (reference sequence). V was pared by 2 bases and J by 4 bases, with 14 bases between. This CDR3 region has 16 residues. The CDR3 DNA reads TGTGCCACCAGCAGAAAAGTCCGGGACACCACCGGGGAGCTGTTTTTT. Its protein is CATSRKVRDTTGELFF. Based on the CDR3 plus reference TRBV15 and TRBJ2-2, the full variable domain is DAMVIQNPRYQVTQFGKPVTLSCSQTLNHNVMYWYQQKSSQAPKLLFHYYDKDFNNEADTPDNFQSRRPNTSFCFLDIRSPGLGDTAMYLCATSRKVRDTTGELFFGEGSRLTVL.

This clonotype was picked up a small number of times. This rearrangement joins TRBV10-3 to TRBJ2-3; 9 nucleotides align to TRBD2. V lost 5 bases, J lost 3 bases, and 3 bases stayed unmatched. The germline CDR1 and CDR2 sequences are ENHRY and SYGVKD. The CDR3 totals 14 residues. CDR3 loop: CAISLAGDTDTQYF. Here the CDR3 DNA reads TGTGCCATCAGTTTAGCGGGAGATACAGATACGCAGTATTTT.

The chain has TRBV7-9 and TRBJ2-5; no firm D call. V was clipped by 1 base and J by 5 bases, with 14 bases between them. This CDR3 has 15 amino acids. In germline, CDR1 is SEHNR, CDR2 FQNEAQ (reference sequence). As DNA, the CDR3 is TGTGCCAGCAGCTTAGGTCTACCTGTTTCCGAGACCCAGTACTTC. Residues: CASSLGLPVSETQYF.

The table lists this clonotype with many counts. The genes are TRBV3-1 and TRBJ2-1; D is unresolved. The length of the CDR3 is 13 residues. Trimming took off 4 bases at V and 6 bases at J, with 10 bases between the two ends. Per germline, CDR1 LGHDT and CDR2 YNNKEL (reference sequence). CDR3 in DNA: TGTGCCAGCAGCCCCCTGAGAATCAATGAGCAGTTCTTC. Encoded protein: CASSPLRINEQFF.

This clonotype has only a few counts. The V call is TRBV28, the J call TRBJ2-1; D is ambiguous. CDR1 is MDHEN and CDR2 is SYDVKM in the germline V gene. This CDR3 is 15 amino acids long. The V gene lost 5 bases and the J gene lost 2 bases, with 13 bases spanning the gap. The CDR3 coding sequence is TGTGCCAGCAGTCTCGTCAGCCTCGCCTACAATGAGCAGTTCTTC. Residues: CASSLVSLAYNEQFF.

This clonotype showed up just a few times. The rearrangement links TRBV20-1 to TRBJ1-2; 7 bases fit TRBD1. Germline V CDR1 and CDR2: DFQATT, SNEGSKA (reference sequence). The CDR3 is made up of 11 amino acids. CDR3 nucleotides: TGCCGAACAGGGGATTGGAACGGCTACACCTTC. Residues: CRTGDWNGYTF.

V is TRBV24-1 and J is TRBJ2-5; D unclear. The CDR3 is 12 amino acids. V was shortened by 4 bases and J by 5 bases, with 7 bases between the two germline ends. CDR1 is KGHDR and CDR2 is SFDVKD in the germline V gene. The CDR3 region has the DNA TGTGCCACCAGTGACTTGAAGGAGACCCAGTACTTC. It specifies CATSDLKETQYF.

This clonotype has a handful of counts. The genes are TRBV7-9 and TRBJ1-4; tentative D call: TRBD1 (5 bases). V lost 5 bases and J 6 bases, leaving 10 bases between the germline ends. The CDR3 loop spans 13 amino acids. Germline V CDR1 and CDR2: SEHNR, FQNEAQ (reference sequence). The CDR3 nucleotides are TGTGCCAGCAGCCCGAGCAGGGATGAAAAACTGTTTTTT. Translation: CASSPSRDEKLFF.

This clonotype appeared a few times. V gene TRBV6-2 or TRBV6-3 combines with J gene TRBJ1-5, with 7 bases identical to TRBD1. CDR1 and CDR2 (germline): MNHEY, SVGEGT. The CDR3 has 15 amino acids. V lost 6 bases and J lost 8; bases outside the gene matches: 13. DNA of the CDR3: TGTGCCAGCAGCCGGAGGGACAGCCGCGGCGAGCCCCAGCATTTT. Translation gives CASSRRDSRGEPQHF.

This clonotype has a count of ten or more. The CDR3 sequence: CASSSTGTGGHEQYF. In nucleotides, the CDR3 is TGTGCCAGCAGTTCAACCGGGACAGGAGGGCACGAGCAGTACTTC. The chain employs TRBV6-5 and TRBJ2-7; 8 bases map to TRBD1. The trim removed 4 bases at V and 5 bases at J, leaving 10 bases unmatched. Germline V gives CDR1 MNHEY, CDR2 SVGAGI. CDR3 length: 15 residues.

This clonotype was found many times. The J gene is TRBJ2-1, the V gene TRBV20-1; 8 nucleotides line up with TRBD2. Trimming removed 6 bases from V and 5 bases from J; junction bases left unmatched: 9. Germline V gene data show CDR1 as DFQATT and CDR2 as SNEGSKA (reference sequence). The CDR3 has 14 amino acids. For the CDR3, the DNA is TGCAGTGCCAGGGGACTAGTGGAAAACAATGAGCAGTTCTTC. Protein sequence: CSARGLVENNEQFF.

The CDR3 reads CASRAHRDKDYGYTF. The CDR3 nucleotides are TGTGCCAGCAGAGCGCACCGGGACAAAGACTATGGCTACACCTTC. The chain couples TRBV6-2 or TRBV6-3 to TRBJ1-2; possibly TRBD1 for D (6 bases). Trimming cost V 6 bases and J 3 bases, with 17 bases left between them. This CDR3 region has 15 residues. Per germline, CDR1 MNHEY and CDR2 SVGEGT.